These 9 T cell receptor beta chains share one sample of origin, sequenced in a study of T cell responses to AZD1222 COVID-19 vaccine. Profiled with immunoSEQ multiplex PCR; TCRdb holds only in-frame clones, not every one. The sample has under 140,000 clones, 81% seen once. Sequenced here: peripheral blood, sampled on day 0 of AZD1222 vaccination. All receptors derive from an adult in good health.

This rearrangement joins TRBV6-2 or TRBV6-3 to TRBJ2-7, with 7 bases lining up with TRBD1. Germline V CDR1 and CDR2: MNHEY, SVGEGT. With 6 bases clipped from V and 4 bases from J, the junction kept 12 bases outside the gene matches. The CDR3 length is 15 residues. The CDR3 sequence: CASSRLGTAIYEQYF. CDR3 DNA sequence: TGTGCCAGCAGCCGCCTTGGGACAGCTATTTACGAGCAGTACTTC.

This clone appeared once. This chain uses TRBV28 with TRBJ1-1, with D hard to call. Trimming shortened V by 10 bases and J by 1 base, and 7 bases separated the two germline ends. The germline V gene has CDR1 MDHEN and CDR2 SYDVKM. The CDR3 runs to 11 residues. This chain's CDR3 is CATERNTEAFF. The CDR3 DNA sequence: TGTGCCACCGAGAGGAACACTGAAGCTTTCTTT.

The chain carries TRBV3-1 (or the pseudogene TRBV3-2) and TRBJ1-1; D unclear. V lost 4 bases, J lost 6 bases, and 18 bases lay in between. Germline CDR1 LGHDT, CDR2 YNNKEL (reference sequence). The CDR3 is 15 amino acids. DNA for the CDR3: TGTGCCAGCAGCCCAATCGGACTCCAAGGGCCTGAAGCTTTCTTT. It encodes CASSPIGLQGPEAFF.

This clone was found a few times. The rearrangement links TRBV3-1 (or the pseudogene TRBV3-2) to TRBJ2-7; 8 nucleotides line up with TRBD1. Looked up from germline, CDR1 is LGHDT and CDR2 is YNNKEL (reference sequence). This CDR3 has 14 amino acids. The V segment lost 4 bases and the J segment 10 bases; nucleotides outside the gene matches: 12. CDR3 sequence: CASSPQRQGSFQYF. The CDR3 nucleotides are TGTGCCAGCAGCCCTCAGAGACAGGGGTCATTCCAGTACTTC.

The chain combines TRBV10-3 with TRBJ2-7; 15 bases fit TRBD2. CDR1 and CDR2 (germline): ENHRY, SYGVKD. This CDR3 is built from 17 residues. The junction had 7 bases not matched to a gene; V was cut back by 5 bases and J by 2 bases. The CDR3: CAISSGLAGGSPYEQYF. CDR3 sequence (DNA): TGTGCCATCAGTTCCGGACTAGCGGGAGGGAGTCCCTACGAGCAGTACTTC.

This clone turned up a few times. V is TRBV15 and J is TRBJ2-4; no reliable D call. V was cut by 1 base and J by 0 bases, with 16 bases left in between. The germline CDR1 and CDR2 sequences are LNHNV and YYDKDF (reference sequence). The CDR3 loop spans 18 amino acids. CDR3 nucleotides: TGTGCCACCAGCAGAGCCACCTCGCGCTTGAGAGCCAAAAACATTCAGTACTTC. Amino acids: CATSRATSRLRAKNIQYF.

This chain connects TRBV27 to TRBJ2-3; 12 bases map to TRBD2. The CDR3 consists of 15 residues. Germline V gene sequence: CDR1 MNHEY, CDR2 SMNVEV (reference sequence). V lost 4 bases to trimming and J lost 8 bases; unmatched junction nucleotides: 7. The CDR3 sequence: CASSSSGGAMGTQYF. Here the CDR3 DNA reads TGTGCCAGCAGTTCTAGCGGGGGGGCAATGGGTACGCAGTATTTT.

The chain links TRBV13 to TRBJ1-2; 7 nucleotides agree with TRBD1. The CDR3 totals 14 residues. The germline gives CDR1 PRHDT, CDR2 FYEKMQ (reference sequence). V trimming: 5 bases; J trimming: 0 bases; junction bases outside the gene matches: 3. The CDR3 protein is CASSATGANYGYTF. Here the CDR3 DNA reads TGTGCCAGCAGCGCCACAGGGGCTAACTATGGCTACACCTTC.

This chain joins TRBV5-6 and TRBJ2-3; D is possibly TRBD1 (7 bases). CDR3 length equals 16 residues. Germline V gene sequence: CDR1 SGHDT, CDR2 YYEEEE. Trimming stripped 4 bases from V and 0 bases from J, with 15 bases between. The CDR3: CASSPRGEMSTDTQYF. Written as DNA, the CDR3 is TGTGCCAGCAGCCCCAGGGGGGAGATGAGCACAGATACGCAGTATTTT.